Presented here are 5 T cell receptor beta chains from one specimen sequenced in a study of cytomegalovirus exposure and HLA in healthy donors. Amplification used 60 Vbeta primers and 13 Jbeta primers. Clones were read by immunoSEQ multiplex PCR, and TCRdb kept only the in-frame ones, dropping some. The sample includes about 200,000 clones, approximately 83% of them seen just once. Sequencing was performed on PBMCs. The receptors stem from a boy aged 2 to 10 in good health and CMV-seronegative.

V usage is TRBV5-6 and J usage is TRBJ2-1; the match to TRBD2 covers 15 bases. The CDR3 spans 17 residues. Germline assignment: CDR1 SGHDT and CDR2 YYEEEE. With V trimmed by 3 bases and J by 9 bases, 10 bases remained unmatched. This chain's CDR3 is CASSSYGLAGGHSEQFF. The CDR3 nucleotides are TGTGCCAGCAGCTCATACGGACTAGCGGGGGGGCACAGTGAGCAGTTCTTC.

J is TRBJ1-2 and V is TRBV2; D possibly corresponds to TRBD1 (5 bases). V was shortened by 8 bases and J by 4 bases, with 17 bases between the two germline ends. The CDR3 has 14 amino acids. CDR1 is SNHLY and CDR2 is FYNNEI in the germline V gene. The CDR3 nucleotides read TGTGCCAGCCTCCCAGGGATCGTCATCTATGGCTACACCTTC. As protein: CASLPGIVIYGYTF. Full variable domain (missing parts from reference TRBV2 and TRBJ1-2): EPEVTQTPSHQVTQMGQEVILRCVPISNHLYFYWYRQILGQKVEFLVSFYNNEISEKSEIFDDQFSVERPDGSNFTLKIRSTKLEDSAMYFCASLPGIVIYGYTFGSGTRLTVV.

The chain joins TRBV6-1 to TRBJ1-1; D may be TRBD1 (6 bases). V lost 3 bases to trimming and J lost 7 bases, with 24 bases between them. This CDR3 comprises 17 residues. Germline CDR1 MNHNS, CDR2 SASEGT. In DNA form, the CDR3 reads TGTGCCAGCAGTGAGCTGGAAATGACGCGGGGGGCAGTTGAAGCTTTCTTT. Amino acid sequence: CASSELEMTRGAVEAFF.

V usage is TRBV5-1 and J usage is TRBJ2-1, with 15 bases aligning to TRBD2. This CDR3 is built from 17 residues. V was clipped by 0 bases and J by 9 bases; unmatched bases: 7. CDR1 and CDR2 from the germline V gene are SGHRS and YFSETQ. The CDR3 is CASSLGGLAGGGLEQFF. The CDR3 DNA reads as TGCGCCAGCAGCTTGGGGGGACTAGCGGGAGGAGGGCTTGAGCAGTTCTTC.

The rearrangement links TRBV6-1 to TRBJ1-3, with no clear D. Germline CDR1 and CDR2: MNHNS and SASEGT. V lost 2 bases and J lost 0, with 8 bases in between. The CDR3 runs 15 residues. The CDR3 nucleotides are TGTGCCAGCAGTGAATCCGCGCTCTCTGGAAACACCATATATTTT. Translation gives CASSESALSGNTIYF.